Shown below are 30 T cell receptor beta chains from a single sample sequenced in a study of cytomegalovirus exposure and HLA in healthy donors. The PCR used 60 Vbeta and 13 Jbeta primers. TCRdb's table, derived via immunoSEQ multiplex PCR, lists solely in-frame clones and lacks some. The table lists 150,000 to 200,000 clones, around 81% of them singletons, with approximately 1.8% in the top ten. Input material: PBMCs. The receptors stem from a man aged 18 to 30 in good health and CMV-seronegative.

The chain recombines TRBV28 with TRBJ1-3; no clear D gene. The V end lost 7 bases, the J end lost 2 bases, and 12 bases lay between the germline ends. Germline V gene data show CDR1 as MDHEN and CDR2 as SYDVKM. The CDR3 is 14 residues long. Written as DNA, the CDR3 is TGTGCCAGCACTCCGGTGTTGGCTGGAAACACCATATATTTT. This codes for CASTPVLAGNTIYF.

This chain uses TRBV7-2 with TRBJ2-3, with 7 bases fitting TRBD2. Germline V gene lookup returns CDR1 SGHTA and CDR2 FQGNSA. The J segment lost 0 bases and the V segment lost 2 bases, leaving 2 bases of the junction unmatched. The length of the CDR3 is 15 residues. CDR3 region: CASSLMRGSTDTQYF. The DNA of the CDR3 is TGTGCCAGCAGCTTAATGCGGGGGAGCACAGATACGCAGTATTTT.

The CDR3: CASSPHSTGRAEAFF. CDR3 nucleotides: TGTGCCAGCAGCCCGCACTCGACAGGGCGGGCTGAAGCTTTCTTT. V is TRBV28 and J is TRBJ1-1, with 7 bases fitting TRBD1. The length of the CDR3 is 15 residues. V lost 6 bases to trimming and J lost 6 bases; unmatched junction nucleotides: 13. The V gene's germline CDR1 is MDHEN and CDR2 SYDVKM. The entire variable domain, with the rest obtained from reference TRBV28 and TRBJ1-1, is as follows: DVKVTQSSRYLVKRTGEKVFLECVQDMDHENMFWYRQDPGLGLRLIYFSYDVKMKEKGDIPEGYSVSREKKERFSLILESASTNQTSMYLCASSPHSTGRAEAFFGQGTRLTVV.

V and J are TRBV6-5 and TRBJ2-5; D ambiguous. With 0 bases removed from V and 2 bases from J, the gap between germline ends came to 13 bases. CDR1 and CDR2 (germline): MNHEY, SVGAGI. The CDR3 is 16 amino acids. In nucleotides, the CDR3 is TGTGCCAGCAGTTACTCCCCCGGAGCAGAACAAGAGACCCAGTACTTC. Its translation is CASSYSPGAEQETQYF.

The chain recombines TRBV16 with TRBJ2-5; 12 nucleotides line up with TRBD2. The CDR3 is made up of 16 amino acids. V was clipped by 4 bases and J by 4 bases; unmatched bases: 7. CDR1 and CDR2 from the germline V gene are KGHSY and FQNENV. CDR3 DNA: TGTGCCAGCAGCCCGGGACTAGCGGGCGGTCCAGAGACCCAGTACTTC. Its translation is CASSPGLAGGPETQYF.

The sample holds a few counts of this clone. V gene TRBV28 combines with J gene TRBJ2-5; maybe TRBD2 (5 bases). V was trimmed by 4 bases and J by 9 bases, leaving 9 bases between them. The CDR3 consists of 11 residues. Germline CDR1 and CDR2: MDHEN and SYDVKM. DNA of the CDR3: TGTGCCAGCAGTTCCCCGGGGTCCCAGTACTTC. Its translation is CASSSPGSQYF.

This chain connects TRBV6-1 to TRBJ2-5, with D unresolved. The CDR3 has 12 amino acids. Trimming pared 8 bases from V and 0 bases from J, leaving 7 bases between. CDR1 and CDR2 (germline): MNHNS, SASEGT. CDR3 in DNA: TGTGCCAGCCGGGTGAACCAAGAGACCCAGTACTTC. Its translation: CASRVNQETQYF.

The chain links TRBV19 to TRBJ1-3; maybe TRBD1 (6 bases). CDR1 is LNHDA and CDR2 is SQIVND in the germline V gene (reference sequence). The CDR3 has 15 residues. The V end was cut by 6 bases, the J end by 0 bases, with 12 bases between. The CDR3 bases are TGTGCCAGTAGCCTGGACAGAAACTCTGGAAACACCATATATTTT. Translating it yields CASSLDRNSGNTIYF.

The chain combines TRBV7-2 with TRBJ1-3; unclear D gene. This CDR3 spans 13 amino acids. Trimming left V 5 bases short and J 5 bases short, with 10 bases between. Per germline, CDR1 SGHTA and CDR2 FQGNSA. This CDR3 is CASSGGPRNTIYF. CDR3 in DNA: TGTGCCAGCAGCGGAGGCCCGCGAAACACCATATATTTT.

With regard to this clone: The sample contains more than one DNA sequence encoding this CDR3. The chain couples TRBV9 to TRBJ2-1; TRBD2 agrees at 12 bases. V trimming: 2 bases; J trimming: 4 bases; junction bases outside the gene matches: 1. The CDR3 runs 15 residues. The germline CDR1 and CDR2 sequences are SGDLS and YYNGEE. Here the CDR3 reads CASSVGLAGYNEQFF. In DNA form, the CDR3 reads TGTGCCAGCAGCGTGGGACTAGCGGGTTACAATGAGCAGTTCTTC. Looking up the rest from reference TRBV9 and TRBJ2-1 gives the full variable domain: DSGVTQTPKHLITATGQRVTLRCSPRSGDLSVYWYQQSLDQGLQFLIQYYNGEERAKGNILERFSAQQFPDLHSELNLSSLELGDSALYFCASSVGLAGYNEQFFGPGTRLTVL.

J is TRBJ2-5 and V is TRBV4-2, with 7 nucleotides matching TRBD2. The length of the CDR3 is 16 residues. Germline CDR1 is LGHNA and CDR2 is YNFKEQ. J lost 4 bases, V lost 0 bases, and 8 bases had no gene match. The chain's CDR3 is CASSQDQGLVRETQYF. The DNA for the CDR3 is TGTGCCAGCAGCCAAGATCAAGGACTAGTGAGAGAGACCCAGTACTTC.

The chain carries TRBV7-9 and TRBJ2-1; D is uncertain. Germline loops: CDR1 SEHNR, CDR2 FQNEAQ (reference sequence). The CDR3 covers 16 residues. The V gene lost 4 bases and the J gene lost 0 bases, with 13 bases spanning the gap. CDR3 nucleotides: TGTGCCAGCAGCTCGCGAGGTGGCTTCTCCTACAATGAGCAGTTCTTC. It is translated as CASSSRGGFSYNEQFF.

The chain links TRBV14 to TRBJ2-2; no reliable D call. The V and J ends lost 0 bases and 1 base respectively, with 9 bases between them. In germline, CDR1 is SGHDN, CDR2 FVKESK. The CDR3 totals 16 residues. The CDR3 reads CASSQDLAGNTGELFF. Here the CDR3 DNA reads TGTGCCAGCAGCCAAGATTTGGCAGGGAACACCGGGGAGCTGTTTTTT.

The chain joins TRBV11-1 to TRBJ2-5, with 9 bases identical to TRBD2. The CDR3 is made up of 18 amino acids. With 6 bases clipped from V and 4 bases from J, the junction kept 18 bases outside the gene matches. Germline CDR1 and CDR2: SGHAT and FQDESV (reference sequence). In nucleotides, the CDR3 is TGTGCCAGCAGTTCCGGGACCCTTAGCGGGAGTAGAGGAGAGACCCAGTACTTC. It encodes CASSSGTLSGSRGETQYF.

The V gene is TRBV11-3, the J gene TRBJ2-2; 8 bases agree with TRBD1. V gave up 5 bases and J gave up 7 bases; unmatched junction bases: 9. CDR1 and CDR2 (germline): SGHNT, YENEEA. The CDR3 contains 15 residues. Here the CDR3 reads CASSKRTGYGGELFF. In nucleotides, the CDR3 is TGTGCCAGCAGCAAAAGGACAGGGTACGGCGGGGAGCTGTTTTTT.

This rearrangement joins TRBV6-4 to TRBJ2-5; 10 bases agree with TRBD2. Trimming took 8 bases from V and 4 from J; bases not matched to a gene: 10. CDR1 MRHNA and CDR2 SNTAGT come from the germline V gene. The CDR3 consists of 15 residues. DNA for the CDR3: TGTGCCAGCTCGGAGCGGGGGGGCCCAAGAGAGACCCAGTACTTC. This sequence encodes CASSERGGPRETQYF.

The J gene is TRBJ2-3, the V gene TRBV4-3; TRBD2 matches at 10 bases. With V trimmed by 0 bases and J by 1 base, 1 base remained unmatched. CDR3 size: 16 residues. Germline loops: CDR1 LGHNA, CDR2 YSLEER. This chain's CDR3 is CASSQDTSGGTDTQYF. The CDR3 nucleotides read TGCGCCAGCAGCCAAGATACTAGCGGGGGCACAGATACGCAGTATTTT.

This clone was seen a single time. The gene calls are TRBV29-1 and TRBJ2-7, with no clear D. V gave up 0 bases and J gave up 3 bases, with 12 bases separating them. The CDR3 is 14 residues long. Per germline, CDR1 SQVTM and CDR2 ANQGSEA. The CDR3 protein is CSVEDPRLSYEQYF. In nucleotides, the CDR3 is TGCAGCGTTGAAGATCCGAGACTCAGCTACGAGCAGTACTTC.

On this clone itself: At one of its ends the junction is not consistent with the germline gene, which may arise from a read error. DNA of the CDR3: TGCGCCAGCAGCCAAGCGTGGGGGGACTATGGCTACACCTTC. It specifies CASSQAWGDYGYTF. The gene calls are TRBV11-2 and TRBJ1-2, with D possibly being TRBD1 (5 bases). CDR1 SGHAT and CDR2 FQNNGV come from the germline V gene. The CDR3 is 14 residues long.

The chain employs TRBV7-2 and TRBJ2-3; no clear D gene. The CDR3 totals 17 residues. V was pared by 1 base and J by 0 bases, with 14 bases between. Germline CDR1 SGHTA, CDR2 FQGNSA. CDR3 nucleotide sequence: TGTGCCAGCAGCTTAGATCACAGACCCGCTAGCACAGATACGCAGTATTTT. It translates to CASSLDHRPASTDTQYF.

This clone was detected once. The gene calls are TRBV7-2 and TRBJ2-5, with D perhaps TRBD1 (6 bases). Per germline, CDR1 SGHTA and CDR2 FQGNSA. V lost 6 bases to trimming and J lost 4 bases, with 12 bases between them. This CDR3 has 13 amino acids. This CDR3 reads CASSRKTGETQYF. The CDR3 coding sequence is TGTGCCAGCAGTCGAAAGACAGGAGAGACCCAGTACTTC.

V is TRBV13 and J is TRBJ2-3; 8 nucleotides line up with TRBD2. CDR3 size: 16 residues. J was trimmed by 0 bases and V by 2 bases; bases with no gene match: 4. Looked up from germline, CDR1 is PRHDT and CDR2 is FYEKMQ (reference sequence). Here the CDR3 DNA reads TGTGCCAGCAGCTTACCCACTAGCGGTAGCACAGATACGCAGTATTTT. Protein product: CASSLPTSGSTDTQYF.

The CDR3 spells CASSHAGVYYGYTF. CDR3 nucleotides: TGTGCCAGCAGCCATGCAGGGGTCTACTATGGCTACACCTTC. This rearrangement joins TRBV2 to TRBJ1-2, with D perhaps matching TRBD1 (6 bases). This CDR3 has 14 residues. The germline gives CDR1 SNHLY, CDR2 FYNNEI. V was pared by 6 bases and J by 3 bases, with 14 bases between.

The J gene is TRBJ2-3, the V gene TRBV6-6, with 10 bases identical to TRBD2. This CDR3 spans 15 amino acids. With 6 bases clipped from V and 8 bases from J, the junction kept 11 bases outside the gene matches. In germline, CDR1 is MNHNY, CDR2 SVGAGI (reference sequence). The chain's CDR3 is CASSLSGRARGTQYF. The CDR3 DNA reads TGTGCCAGCAGCCTAAGCGGGAGGGCCCGTGGTACGCAGTATTTT.

CDR3 nucleotides: TGTGCCAGCAGTGGGCCGGGACAGGGGAGAGCTAACTATGGCTACACCTTC. Protein: CASSGPGQGRANYGYTF. The chain recombines TRBV25-1 with TRBJ1-2, with TRBD1 matching 10 bases. The CDR3 totals 17 residues. Trimming removed 4 bases from V and 0 bases from J; junction bases left unmatched: 8. In germline, CDR1 is MGHDK, CDR2 SYGVNS.

This clone appeared a few times. The chain has TRBV4-1 and TRBJ1-2; 10 nucleotides match TRBD1. This CDR3 has 17 amino acids. J lost 4 bases, V lost 4 bases, and 12 bases had no gene match. Looked up from germline, CDR1 is MGHRA and CDR2 is YSYEKL. CDR3 amino acids: CASSREGGGQGFYGYTF. CDR3 in DNA: TGCGCCAGCAGCCGCGAAGGGGGGGGACAGGGGTTCTATGGCTACACCTTC.

The rearrangement uses TRBV18 and TRBJ2-3; 9 bases match TRBD1. The germline gives CDR1 KGHSH, CDR2 LQKENI. The CDR3 is 16 residues long. V dropped 3 bases and J dropped 2; count of bases not matched to a gene: 6. The CDR3 nucleotides are TGTGCCAGCTCACCGGGACAGGGTAGAATCACAGATACGCAGTATTTT. This codes for CASSPGQGRITDTQYF.

Only one count was recorded for this clone. This rearrangement joins TRBV6-5 to TRBJ2-5, with D possibly being TRBD2 (5 bases). The DNA end lines up better with TRBJ2-7; the J call may be wrong. From germline, CDR1 is MNHEY and CDR2 SVGAGI. The length of the CDR3 is 13 residues. The CDR3: CASSYSKGAEQYF. The CDR3 nucleotides read TGTGCCAGCAGTTACTCCAAGGGAGCCGAGCAGTACTTC.

A word on this clone: Other DNA sequences from this sample encode an identical CDR3 as well. The CDR3, as DNA: TGTGCCAGCAGCCAAGTCCGGAATGAGCAGTTCTTC. As protein: CASSQVRNEQFF. The J gene is TRBJ2-1, the V gene TRBV14; D gene uncertain. Per germline, CDR1 SGHDN and CDR2 FVKESK. Trimming pared 1 base from V and 7 bases from J, leaving 5 bases between. CDR3 length equals 12 residues. Full variable domain (rest looked up from reference TRBV14 and TRBJ2-1): EAGVTQFPSHSVIEKGQTVTLRCDPISGHDNLYWYRRVMGKEIKFLLHFVKESKQDESGMPNNRFLAERTGGTYSTLKVQPAELEDSGVYFCASSQVRNEQFFGPGTRLTVL.

This clone has a handful of counts. The chain joins TRBV27 to TRBJ2-2; tentative D call: TRBD1 (5 bases). Trimming cost V 5 bases and J 3 bases, with 10 bases left between them. The CDR3 is 14 amino acids. Germline V lookup: CDR1 MNHEY, CDR2 SMNVEV (reference sequence). The CDR3 DNA reads TGTGCCAGCAGTCCAGGGATGGACACCGGGGAGCTGTTTTTT. Its translation is CASSPGMDTGELFF.